Shown below are 24 T cell receptor beta chains from a single sample sequenced in a study of T cell responses to AZD1222 COVID-19 vaccine (dated by TCRdb to the early 2020s). The time point label on this specimen signifies: baseline before first vaccination. The method was the immunoSEQ multiplex PCR assay. In its TCRdb copy, this immuneACCESS table keeps in-frame sequences only and misses some clones. Where compared with another copy, unresolved V genes explain less than half of these, and the others have no known cause. The sample table contains about 93,000 clones; only one count was recorded for 80% to 90% of them. The ten largest account for about 6% of the sample. This specimen consisted of peripheral blood, obtained on day 0 of AZD1222 vaccination. These receptors were collected from an adult in good health.

The genes are TRBV7-9 and TRBJ2-1; maybe TRBD1 (6 bases). The CDR3 is made up of 17 amino acids. CDR1 is SEHNR, CDR2 FQNEAQ, per germline (reference sequence). V dropped 0 bases and J dropped 3 bases, with 15 bases sitting between them. The CDR3 region is CASSLAIGQSIYNEQFF. DNA of the CDR3: TGTGCCAGCAGCTTAGCGATCGGACAGAGCATCTACAATGAGCAGTTCTTC. Using reference TRBV7-9 and TRBJ2-1 for the parts outside the CDR3, the full variable domain is DTGVSQNPRHKITKRGQNVTFRCDPISEHNRLYWYRQTLGQGPEFLTYFQNEAQLEKSRLLSDRFSAERPKGSFSTLEIQRTEQGDSAMYLCASSLAIGQSIYNEQFFGPGTRLTVL.

The genes are TRBV5-1 and TRBJ1-2, with no clear D. The CDR3 extends over 14 amino acids. Trimming took off 4 bases at V and 7 bases at J, with 17 bases between the two ends. Germline loops: CDR1 SGHRS, CDR2 YFSETQ. The CDR3 sequence: CASSLDGSLGGYTF. CDR3 nucleotide sequence: TGCGCCAGCAGCCTGGACGGTTCCCTCGGTGGCTACACCTTC.

The rearrangement links TRBV14 to TRBJ2-1, with D tentatively TRBD1 (6 bases). Germline-derived CDR1 and CDR2 are SGHDN and FVKESK. The CDR3 runs 15 residues. V dropped 4 bases and J dropped 5 bases, with 15 bases sitting between them. The CDR3 loop reads CASSRRQGRDNEQFF. Here the CDR3 DNA reads TGTGCCAGCAGCCGCCGCCAGGGGCGCGACAATGAGCAGTTCTTC.

The chain recombines TRBV5-6 with TRBJ2-2, with D unresolved. V dropped 5 bases and J dropped 7 bases, with 24 bases sitting between them. The CDR3 sequence is 17 residues long. Germline assignment: CDR1 SGHDT and CDR2 YYEEEE. As DNA, the CDR3 is TGTGCCAGCAGTGAATGGGCTAGGAGTCGGTTGTTCGGGGAGCTGTTTTTT. This translates into CASSEWARSRLFGELFF.

The chain recombines TRBV29-1 with TRBJ1-6, with TRBD1 matching over 7 bases. CDR1 SQVTM and CDR2 ANQGSEA come from the germline V gene. V shed 4 bases and J 10 bases; nucleotides not matched to a gene: 10. The CDR3 has 14 amino acids. The CDR3 DNA is TGCAGCGTTGCTAGCGACAGGGAGGGGTCACCCCTCCACTTT. Translation: CSVASDREGSPLHF.

The chain carries TRBV2 and TRBJ2-2; a possible D gene is TRBD2 (7 bases). Between the trimmed V and J ends, which lost 8 bases and 2 bases, there was a span of 12 bases. In germline, CDR1 is SNHLY, CDR2 FYNNEI. CDR3 length: 14 amino acids. The CDR3: CASRGGGNTGELFF. The CDR3 nucleotides are TGTGCCAGCCGGGGAGGGGGAAACACCGGGGAGCTGTTTTTT.

The chain combines TRBV10-1 with TRBJ2-3, with D possibly matching TRBD2 (5 bases). There are 14 residues in the CDR3. Per the germline V gene, CDR1 is WNHNN and CDR2 is SYGVQD (reference sequence). V lost 0 bases and J 8 bases, leaving 12 bases between the germline ends. CDR3 DNA: TGCGCCAGCAGTGAGTCGAGTAGCGTACTTACGCAGTATTTT. The encoded protein is CASSESSSVLTQYF.

The rearrangement uses TRBV12-3 or TRBV12-4 and TRBJ1-1; D is unresolved. This CDR3 is built from 13 residues. Between the trimmed V and J ends, which lost 6 bases and 6 bases, there was a span of 14 bases. CDR3 bases: TGTGCCAGCAGGGTAGACGTGGGGTCTGAAGCTTTCTTT. Its translation: CASRVDVGSEAFF.

The V call is TRBV29-1, the J call TRBJ1-1, with TRBD1 identical over 7 bases. CDR1 is SQVTM, CDR2 ANQGSEA, per germline. The J segment lost 4 bases and the V segment lost 4 bases, leaving 6 bases of the junction unmatched. The CDR3 sequence is 13 residues long. Here the CDR3 DNA reads TGCAGCGTTGGGCCGGGACAGTTCACTGAAGCTTTCTTT. This sequence encodes CSVGPGQFTEAFF.

This clone appeared once. The rearrangement links TRBV18 to TRBJ2-2, with D unclear. The germline gives CDR1 KGHSH, CDR2 LQKENI. The CDR3 covers 14 residues. Trimming pared 3 bases from V and 1 base from J, leaving 6 bases between. The CDR3 here is CASSPDGNTGELFF. The DNA for the CDR3 is TGTGCCAGCTCACCGGACGGGAACACCGGGGAGCTGTTTTTT.

The J gene is TRBJ1-1, the V gene TRBV11-2, with D unresolved. The germline V and J ends were trimmed by 10 bases and 2 bases, with 17 bases remaining between them. This CDR3 spans 14 amino acids. In germline, CDR1 is SGHAT, CDR2 FQNNGV. In DNA, the CDR3 is TGTGCCATCAGACCCGGTCAGCGCAACACTGAAGCTTTCTTT. It is translated as CAIRPGQRNTEAFF.

A few counts support this clone. The chain couples TRBV4-3 to TRBJ1-4, with a possible D match to TRBD1 (5 bases). Germline V gene lookup returns CDR1 LGHNA and CDR2 YSLEER. V lost 1 base and J 5 bases, leaving 11 bases between the germline ends. This CDR3 is 15 amino acids long. The DNA of the CDR3 is TGCGCCAGCAGCCAAGTAAACGGGGGAAATGAAAAACTGTTTTTT. Translated, it gives CASSQVNGGNEKLFF.

This rearrangement joins TRBV6-5 to TRBJ2-1; D is perhaps TRBD1 or TRBD2 (5 bases each). The V and J ends lost 8 bases and 8 bases respectively, with 10 bases between them. The germline gives CDR1 MNHEY, CDR2 SVGAGI. This CDR3 has 11 residues. The CDR3 loop reads CASRRGDEQFF. CDR3 sequence (DNA): TGTGCCAGCCGGAGAGGGGATGAGCAGTTCTTC.

The CDR3 loop reads CASSGAGGEQYF. The CDR3 coding sequence is TGTGCCAGCAGCGGAGCCGGTGGCGAGCAGTACTTC. This chain connects TRBV11-3 to TRBJ2-7; D gene ambiguous. Between the trimmed V and J ends, which lost 5 bases and 6 bases, there was a span of 11 bases. CDR1 SGHNT and CDR2 YENEEA come from the germline V gene. This CDR3 comprises 12 residues.

The CDR3 nucleotides are TGTGCCAGCAGCCCGACCAGGGACACCGGGGAGCTGTTTTTT. The encoded protein is CASSPTRDTGELFF. V gene TRBV3-1 (or the pseudogene TRBV3-2) combines with J gene TRBJ2-2, with TRBD1 as a possible D gene (5 bases). CDR1 and CDR2 (germline): LGHDT, YNNKEL (reference sequence). Trimming left V 4 bases short and J 3 bases short, with 9 bases between. The CDR3 extends over 14 amino acids.

The chain joins TRBV4-1 to TRBJ2-5, with D perhaps matching TRBD1 (6 bases). CDR3 length equals 15 residues. V gave up 4 bases and J gave up 2 bases, with 14 bases separating them. Germline V gene data show CDR1 as MGHRA and CDR2 as YSYEKL. CDR3 protein: CASSRERGQQETQYF. The CDR3, as DNA: TGCGCCAGCAGCCGAGAACGCGGACAGCAAGAGACCCAGTACTTC.

This chain uses TRBV9 with TRBJ2-5; perhaps TRBD1 as D (5 bases). Germline lookup yields CDR1 SGDLS and CDR2 YYNGEE. This CDR3 comprises 16 residues. V lost 0 bases to trimming and J lost 0 bases, with 12 bases between them. The CDR3 coding sequence is TGTGCCAGCAGCGTAGGATACGACAGTTACCAAGAGACCCAGTACTTC. Protein sequence: CASSVGYDSYQETQYF.

For the CDR3, the DNA is TGTGCCATCAGCCTGGACAGGGTTGAGACCCAGTACTTC. Translation gives CAISLDRVETQYF. The gene calls are TRBV10-3 and TRBJ2-5, with 8 bases aligning to TRBD1. The CDR3 is 13 amino acids. The germline V gene encodes CDR1 ENHRY and CDR2 SYGVKD. V shed 6 bases, J shed 5 bases, and the junction held 5 bases outside the gene matches.

The CDR3 DNA is TGTGCCAGCAGCTTAGGACAGGGGGCTGGATATGAGCAGTTCTTC. It codes for CASSLGQGAGYEQFF. V usage is TRBV7-6 and J usage is TRBJ2-1; 10 bases match TRBD1. V shed 1 base and J 8 bases; nucleotides not matched to a gene: 5. The length of the CDR3 is 15 residues. Looked up from germline, CDR1 is SGHVS and CDR2 is FNYEAQ.

The rearrangement uses TRBV6-2 or TRBV6-3 and TRBJ2-7; D is undetermined. V was cut by 0 bases and J by 7 bases, with 16 bases left in between. Germline V gives CDR1 MNHEY, CDR2 SVGEGT. This CDR3 spans 15 amino acids. The CDR3 bases are TGTGCCAGCAGTTACTCGTCGGGCTACCCCGGGGAGCAGTACTTC. Translating gives CASSYSSGYPGEQYF.

This clone was found once. The rearrangement joins TRBV6-4 to TRBJ2-5, with 7 bases fitting TRBD1. Germline V gives CDR1 MRHNA, CDR2 SNTAGT. CDR3 size: 12 residues. Germline trimming cut 6 bases from V and 13 bases from J; bases unmatched to any gene: 11. CDR3 coding DNA: TGTGCCAGCAGCAGAGGACAGGCAAGCTGGTACTTC. It encodes CASSRGQASWYF.

This clone was detected only a few times. The gene calls are TRBV6-4 and TRBJ1-1; the D is unclear. The CDR3 is made up of 13 amino acids. The germline V gene has CDR1 MRHNA and CDR2 SNTAGT. V shed 6 bases and J shed 2 bases, with 10 bases lying between them. The CDR3 here is CASSAYGNTEAFF. In nucleotides, the CDR3 is TGTGCCAGCAGCGCCTATGGAAACACTGAAGCTTTCTTT.

V usage is TRBV12-3 or TRBV12-4 and J usage is TRBJ2-4; D remains unclear. The CDR3 is made up of 13 amino acids. Trimming cost V 6 bases and J 0 bases, with 6 bases left between them. The CDR3 is CASRGLAKNIQYF. CDR3 DNA sequence: TGTGCCAGCAGGGGTCTAGCCAAAAACATTCAGTACTTC.

The genes are TRBV7-3 and TRBJ1-1; D call uncertain. V was pared by 5 bases and J by 0 bases, with 10 bases between. Germline CDR1 and CDR2: SGHTA and FQGTGA. The CDR3 is 14 amino acids. The CDR3 reads CASSLNRMNTEAFF. Here the CDR3 DNA reads TGTGCCAGCAGCCTAAATAGGATGAACACTGAAGCTTTCTTT.